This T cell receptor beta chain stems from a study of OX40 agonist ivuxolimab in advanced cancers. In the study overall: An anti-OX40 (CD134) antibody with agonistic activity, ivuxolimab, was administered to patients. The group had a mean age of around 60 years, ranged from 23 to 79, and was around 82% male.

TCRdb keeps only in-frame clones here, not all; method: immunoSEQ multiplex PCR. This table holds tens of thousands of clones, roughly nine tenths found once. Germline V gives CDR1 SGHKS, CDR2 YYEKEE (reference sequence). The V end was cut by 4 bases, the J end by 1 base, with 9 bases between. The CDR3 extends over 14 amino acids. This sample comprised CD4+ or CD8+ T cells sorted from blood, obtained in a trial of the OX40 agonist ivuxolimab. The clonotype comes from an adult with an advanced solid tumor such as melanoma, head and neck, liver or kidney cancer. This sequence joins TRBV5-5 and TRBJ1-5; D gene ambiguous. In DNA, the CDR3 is TGTGCCAGCAGCCTAATCAGCAGCAATCAGCCCCAGCATTTT. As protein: CASSLISSNQPQHF.